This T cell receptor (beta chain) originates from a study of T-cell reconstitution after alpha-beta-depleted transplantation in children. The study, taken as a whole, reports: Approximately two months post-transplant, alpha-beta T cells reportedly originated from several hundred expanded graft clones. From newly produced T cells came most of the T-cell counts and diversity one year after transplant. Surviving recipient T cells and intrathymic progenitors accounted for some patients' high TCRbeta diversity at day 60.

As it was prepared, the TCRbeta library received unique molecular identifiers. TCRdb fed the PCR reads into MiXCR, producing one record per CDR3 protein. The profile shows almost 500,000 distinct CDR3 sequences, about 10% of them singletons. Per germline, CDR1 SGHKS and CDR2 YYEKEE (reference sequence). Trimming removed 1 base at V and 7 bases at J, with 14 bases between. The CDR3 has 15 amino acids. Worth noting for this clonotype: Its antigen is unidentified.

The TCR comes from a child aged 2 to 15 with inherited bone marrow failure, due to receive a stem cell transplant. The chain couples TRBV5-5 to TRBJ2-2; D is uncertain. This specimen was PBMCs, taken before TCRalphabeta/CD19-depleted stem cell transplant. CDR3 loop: CASSLTAESHGELFF. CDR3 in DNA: TGTGCCAGCAGCTTGACAGCCGAGAGTCACGGGGAGCTGTTTTTT.